This T cell receptor (beta chain) was captured by sequencing in a study of tumor-infiltrating lymphocytes in primary liver carcinoma. Study-wide points: Tumors carried a top-250-clone fraction significantly exceeding that of blood (p = 0.039). For tumor-adjacent and tumor-blood pairs, overlap was less than that seen for tumor region pairs.

This CDR3 spans 15 amino acids. Germline assignment: CDR1 SGHRS and CDR2 YFSETQ. Starting material of 400 to 600 ng total RNA yielded TCR beta cDNA via a constant-region primer. Sequencing libraries for TCR beta derived from three nested multiplex PCR rounds that used slightly modified ARM-PCR. The first two PCR rounds used TRBV1-TRBV30 primers with a Cbeta primer, 9 to 11 cycles each. TCRdb processed the multiplex PCR reads anew with MiXCR; each CDR3 protein has one entry. The sample lists about 320,000 distinct CDR3 sequences, 65% occurring once. They got blood RNA out of unsorted whole blood and also pulled out germline DNA. Patients showed chronic HBV infection and an absence of prior treatment. Regarding this clonotype: No antigen is known for it. The junction departs from germline at one end; a sequencing error may be responsible.

This receptor was identified in a middle-aged man with primary liver carcinoma and hepatitis B virus infection. J is TRBJ1-1 and V is TRBV5-1, with 7 bases fitting TRBD1. Sequencing was done on a sample of peripheral blood. CDR3 bases: TGCGCCAGCAGTTTGCAGACAGGGATGAACAATGAAGATTTCTTT. This codes for CASSLQTGMNNEDFF.